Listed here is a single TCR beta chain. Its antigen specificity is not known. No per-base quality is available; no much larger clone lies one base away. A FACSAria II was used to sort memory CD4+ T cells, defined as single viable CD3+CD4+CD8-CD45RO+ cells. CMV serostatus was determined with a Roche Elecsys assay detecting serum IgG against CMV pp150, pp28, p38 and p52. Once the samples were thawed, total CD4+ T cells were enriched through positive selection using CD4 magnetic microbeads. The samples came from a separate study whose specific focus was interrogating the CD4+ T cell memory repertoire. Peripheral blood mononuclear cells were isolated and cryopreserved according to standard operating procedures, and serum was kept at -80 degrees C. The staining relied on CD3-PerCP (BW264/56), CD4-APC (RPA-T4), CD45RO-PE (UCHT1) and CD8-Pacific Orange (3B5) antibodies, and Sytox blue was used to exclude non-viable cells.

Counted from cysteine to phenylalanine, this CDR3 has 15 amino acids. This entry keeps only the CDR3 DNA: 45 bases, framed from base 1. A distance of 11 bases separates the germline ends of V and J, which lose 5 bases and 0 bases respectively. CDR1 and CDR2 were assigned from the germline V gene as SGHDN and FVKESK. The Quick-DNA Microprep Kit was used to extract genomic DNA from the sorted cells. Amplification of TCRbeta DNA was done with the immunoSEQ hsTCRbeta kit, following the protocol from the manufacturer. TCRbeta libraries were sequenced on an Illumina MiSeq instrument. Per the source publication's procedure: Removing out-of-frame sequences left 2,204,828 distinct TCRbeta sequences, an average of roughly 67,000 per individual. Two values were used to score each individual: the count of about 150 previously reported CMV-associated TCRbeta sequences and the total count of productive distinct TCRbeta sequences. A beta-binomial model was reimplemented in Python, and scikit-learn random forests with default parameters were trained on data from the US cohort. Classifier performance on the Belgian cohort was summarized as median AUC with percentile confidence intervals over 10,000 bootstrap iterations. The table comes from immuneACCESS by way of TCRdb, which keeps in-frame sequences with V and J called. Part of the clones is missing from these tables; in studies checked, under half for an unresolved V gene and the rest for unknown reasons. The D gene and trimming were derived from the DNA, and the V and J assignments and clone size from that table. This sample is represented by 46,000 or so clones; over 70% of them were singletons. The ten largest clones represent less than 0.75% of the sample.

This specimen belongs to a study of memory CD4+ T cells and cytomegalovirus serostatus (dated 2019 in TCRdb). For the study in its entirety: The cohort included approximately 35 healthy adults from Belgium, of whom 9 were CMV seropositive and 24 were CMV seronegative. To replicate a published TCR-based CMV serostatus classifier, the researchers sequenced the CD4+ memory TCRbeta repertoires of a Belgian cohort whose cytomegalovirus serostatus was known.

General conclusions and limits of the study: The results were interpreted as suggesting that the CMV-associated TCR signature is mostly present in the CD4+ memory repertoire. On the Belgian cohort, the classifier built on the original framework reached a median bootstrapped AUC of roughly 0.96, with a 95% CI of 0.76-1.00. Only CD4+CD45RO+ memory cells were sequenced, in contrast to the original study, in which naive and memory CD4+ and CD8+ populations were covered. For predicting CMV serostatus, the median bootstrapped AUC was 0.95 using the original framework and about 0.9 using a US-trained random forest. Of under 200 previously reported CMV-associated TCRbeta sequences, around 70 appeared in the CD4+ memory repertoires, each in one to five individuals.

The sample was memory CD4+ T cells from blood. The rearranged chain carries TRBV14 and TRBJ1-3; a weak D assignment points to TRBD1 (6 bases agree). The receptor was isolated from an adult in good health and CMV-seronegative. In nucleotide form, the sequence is TGTGCCAGCAGCTCAGGGGCCACCTCTGGAAACACCATATATTTT. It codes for CASSSGATSGNTIYF.